This is a list of T cell receptor beta chains from one sample in a study of T cells in Graves' hyperthyroidism and ophthalmopathy. TCRdb redid the calling of the multiplex PCR reads with MiXCR, one entry per CDR3 protein. The sample lists roughly 710,000 distinct CDR3 sequences; approximately 40% were seen once. Material for sequencing was blood. The receptor source for this set is a woman between 40 and 50 years old with Graves' hyperthyroidism. Both conserved end residues are part of each CDR3. A D gene is named only where the DNA matches it firmly. A clone size is listed for some rows: how often the clone was seen (once, few, many), or a class if it is expanded.

NA	TRBD1	TRBV19	TRBJ1-4	CASSTDDRATNEKLFF	TGTGCCAGTAGTACCGACGACAGGGCAACTAATGAAAAACTGTTTTTT
many	TRBD1	TRBV29-1	TRBJ1-5	CSVSRGLEQPQHF	TGCAGCGTTTCCAGGGGGCTAGAGCAGCCCCAGCATTTT
NA	TRBD2	TRBV2	TRBJ2-2	CASRDRLALTNTGELFF	TGTGCCAGCAGGGATAGACTAGCGTTAACGAACACCGGGGAGCTGTTTTTT
NA	NA	TRBV29-1	TRBJ2-7	CSPGTFYYEQYF	TGCAGCCCTGGGACCTTTTACTACGAGCAGTACTTC
many	NA	TRBV10-2	TRBJ2-7	CASRLGAGGIEQYF	TGCGCCAGCAGACTGGGGGCAGGGGGGATCGAGCAGTACTTC
few	TRBD1	TRBV10-3	TRBJ2-3	CAIRMTGKGGDTQYF	TGTGCCATCAGGATGACAGGGAAGGGTGGAGATACGCAGTATTTT
NA	NA	TRBV9	TRBJ1-1	CASSRQPDTEAFF	TGTGCCAGCTCCCGGCAGCCTGACACTGAAGCTTTCTTT
few	TRBD1	TRBV29-1	TRBJ1-2	CSVGGGDSQKGFGYTF	TGCAGCGTTGGGGGAGGGGACAGCCAAAAAGGGTTTGGCTACACCTTC
many	NA	TRBV29-1	TRBJ1-1	CSVGLTGQLNTEAFF	TGCAGCGTGGGCCTCACGGGACAACTGAACACTGAAGCTTTCTTT
NA	TRBD2	TRBV7-2	TRBJ2-7	CASSSGTSSRQYF	TGCGCCAGCAGCTCCGGGACTAGCAGTAGACAGTACTTC
many	NA	TRBV7-9	TRBJ2-7	CASSSNDGFAYEQYF	TGTGCCAGCAGCTCGAACGACGGATTCGCCTACGAGCAGTACTTC
NA	NA	TRBV12-3/TRBV12-4	TRBJ2-7	CASSLIPTAGLYEQYF	TGTGCCAGCAGTTTAATCCCCACCGCAGGGCTCTACGAGCAGTACTTC
NA	TRBD1	TRBV6-6	TRBJ1-2	CASSYSHEGANGYTF	TGTGCCAGCAGTTACTCGCATGAGGGGGCGAATGGCTACACCTTC
NA	TRBD1	TRBV2	TRBJ2-7	CASRTGIDLGEQYF	TGTGCCAGTCGGACAGGGATCGACTTGGGCGAGCAGTACTTC
many	TRBD1	TRBV29-1	TRBJ2-2	CSVGTGKRSKTGELFF	TGCAGCGTTGGGACAGGGAAGAGATCAAAGACCGGGGAGCTGTTTTTT
NA	NA	TRBV10-2	TRBJ1-1	CASSDARATEAFF	TGCGCCAGCAGTGACGCCAGGGCCACTGAAGCTTTCTTT
few	NA	TRBV24-1	TRBJ1-5	CATPHLAGTENQPQHF	TGTGCCACGCCGCATCTAGCCGGGACTGAAAATCAGCCCCAGCATTTT
many	TRBD1	TRBV29-1	TRBJ1-2	CSAGTGRNGYTF	TGCAGCGCCGGGACAGGGAGGAATGGCTACACCTTC
NA	NA	TRBV15	TRBJ1-1	CATSRDMGTEAFF	TGTGCCACCAGCAGAGATATGGGGACTGAAGCTTTCTTT
NA	TRBD1	TRBV9	TRBJ1-4	CASRTGARKLFF	TGTGCCAGCAGGACAGGGGCCCGGAAACTGTTTTTT
NA	TRBD1	TRBV7-8	TRBJ1-1	CASSHRDRGFPEAFF	TGTGCCAGCAGCCACCGGGACAGGGGGTTTCCTGAAGCTTTCTTT
NA	NA	TRBV15	TRBJ1-6	CATSSLGSSYNSPLHF	TGTGCCACCAGCAGCTTAGGGAGCTCCTATAATTCACCCCTCCACTTT
few	TRBD2	TRBV28	TRBJ2-5	CASSPGLAGIMETQYF	TGTGCCAGCAGTCCAGGACTAGCGGGAATCATGGAGACCCAGTACTTC
many	NA	TRBV7-2	TRBJ2-7	CASSTADSYEQYF	TGTGCCAGCAGCACCGCAGACTCCTACGAGCAGTACTTC
few	TRBD1	TRBV6-5	TRBJ2-7	CASSPDRVGEQYF	TGTGCCAGCAGCCCGGACAGGGTGGGCGAGCAGTACTTC
NA	TRBD1	TRBV19	TRBJ1-2	CASSMGFGTAYGYTF	TGTGCCAGTAGTATGGGGTTCGGGACAGCCTATGGCTACACCTTC
few	TRBD1	TRBV12-3/TRBV12-4	TRBJ1-1	CASEQGARSEKEAFF	TGTGCCAGCGAACAGGGGGCGCGAAGCGAGAAAGAAGCTTTCTTT
many	NA	TRBV7-6	TRBJ2-7	CASSQTGGEQYF	TGTGCCAGCAGCCAGACTGGGGGAGAGCAGTACTTC
few	TRBD2	TRBV29-1	TRBJ2-3	CSVDSGGDTQYF	TGCAGCGTTGATAGCGGGGGAGATACGCAGTATTTT
many	TRBD1	TRBV20-1	TRBJ1-5	CSATQGVSNQPQHF	TGCAGTGCAACCCAGGGGGTTAGCAATCAGCCCCAGCATTTT
few	NA	TRBV7-2	TRBJ2-3	CASSDSGRTDTQYF	TGTGCCAGCAGCGACTCCGGGCGCACAGATACGCAGTATTTT
few	NA	TRBV20-1	TRBJ2-5	CSGLVGQGRETQYF	TGCAGTGGGCTAGTCGGGCAGGGCCGGGAGACCCAGTACTTC
few	NA	TRBV10-3	TRBJ1-2	CASGNRVNYGYTF	TGTGCCAGCGGGAACAGGGTAAACTATGGCTACACCTTC
many	TRBD1	TRBV10-3	TRBJ1-6	CAISETRGDNSPLHF	TGTGCCATCAGTGAGACCAGGGGGGATAATTCACCCCTCCACTTT